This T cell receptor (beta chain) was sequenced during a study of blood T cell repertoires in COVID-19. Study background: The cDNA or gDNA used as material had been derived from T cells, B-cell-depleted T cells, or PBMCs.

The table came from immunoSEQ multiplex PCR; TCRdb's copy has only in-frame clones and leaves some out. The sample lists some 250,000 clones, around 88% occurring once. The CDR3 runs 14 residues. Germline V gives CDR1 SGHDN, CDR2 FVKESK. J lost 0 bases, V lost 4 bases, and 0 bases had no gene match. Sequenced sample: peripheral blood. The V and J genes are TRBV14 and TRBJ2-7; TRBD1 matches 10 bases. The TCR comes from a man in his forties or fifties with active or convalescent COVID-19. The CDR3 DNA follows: TGTGCCAGCAGCCGGGACAGGGGCTCCTACGAGCAGTACTTC. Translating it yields CASSRDRGSYEQYF.